This T cell receptor (beta chain) was obtained from a study of shared clonotypes between healthy human individuals. Notes on the study in general: Generation probability values for non-shared clonotypes were lower than those for clonotypes shared by all four donors. Inspection by rarefaction showed sorted-subset sequencing to be incomplete despite large depth. As a rule, naive subsets had a larger estimated richness than memory subsets. Only a few donors were included, so the genetic and exposure-history diversity represented was limited.

Concerning this clone itself: The target antigen is unknown. Within the sample, other DNA sequences also encode this same CDR3.

Germline lookup yields CDR1 SGHDT and CDR2 YYEEEE. The CDR3 has 15 amino acids. With V trimmed by 5 bases and J by 0 bases, 4 bases remained unmatched. Method: immunoSEQ multiplex PCR; TCRdb's copy keeps in-frame clones and lacks some. Of some 2.1 million clones in the sample, roughly 95% were seen once. In the naive CD8 group, cells lacked CD45RO and were positively selected for CCR7, so terminally differentiated effector memory CD45RA+ cells were left out. Sequencing was performed on naive CD8+ T cells from PBMCs. V usage is TRBV5-6 and J usage is TRBJ2-1, with 8 bases lining up with TRBD2. The receptor was isolated from a man aged 18 to 30 in good health. Some clones in this sample may be carry-over from other donors' samples. Here the CDR3 DNA reads TGTGCCAGCAGTTTCAGCGGGAGCTCCTACAATGAGCAGTTCTTC. Its translation: CASSFSGSSYNEQFF. The full variable domain, completed using reference TRBV5-6 and TRBJ2-1, is DAGVTQSPTHLIKTRGQQVTLRCSPKSGHDTVSWYQQALGQGPQFIFQYYEEEERQRGNFPDRFSGHQFPNYSSELNVNALLLGDSALYLCASSFSGSSYNEQFFGPGTRLTVL.